The rows below give T cell receptor beta chains drawn from one sample of a study of CD8+ T cells in alopecia areata. Repertoires were generated with immunoSEQ multiplex PCR, while TCRdb's copy carries only in-frame clones and drops some. The sample carries roughly 190,000 clones, roughly 70% recorded once. The sequences come from CD4+ T cells sorted from blood, collected around week 47, from a patient treated with tofacitinib. These receptors originate from a human donor with alopecia areata. CDR3s include the opening cysteine and the closing phenylalanine or tryptophan. The D gene is left open where the match is weak. Size is omitted from some rows. Given values are once, few, many or a class for expanded clones.

CDR3aa	CDR3nt	v_gene	j_gene	abundance	d_gene
CASSPSGANTGELFF	TGCGCCAGCAGCCCGAGCGGGGCGAACACCGGGGAGCTGTTTTTT	TRBV4-3	TRBJ2-2	NA	TRBD2
CASSQSRQAGSNQPQHF	TGCGCCAGCAGTCAATCCAGACAGGCGGGGAGCAATCAGCCCCAGCATTTT	TRBV23-1	TRBJ1-5	NA	NA
CASSEGIGNTDTQYF	TGCGCCAGCAGCGAGGGGATTGGGAACACAGATACGCAGTATTTT	TRBV5-1	TRBJ2-3	NA	NA
CAISATGGKSYNEQFF	TGTGCCATCAGTGCAACAGGGGGCAAGTCCTACAATGAGCAGTTCTTC	TRBV10-3	TRBJ2-1	NA	TRBD1
CASSEGRGGKQETQYF	TGTGCCAGCAGTGAGGGTAGGGGGGGTAAGCAAGAGACCCAGTACTTC	TRBV25-1	TRBJ2-5	NA	NA
CAWSENTATGGYTF	TGTGCCTGGAGTGAGAACACTGCTACGGGGGGCTACACCTTC	TRBV30	TRBJ1-2	once	NA
CARGTSESSSYNEQFF	TGTGCCAGAGGGACTAGCGAATCCAGCTCCTACAATGAGCAGTTCTTC	TRBV2	TRBJ2-1	NA	TRBD2
CASSYFSRDRSGYTF	TGTGCCAGCAGTTACTTCTCCCGGGACAGGAGTGGCTACACCTTC	TRBV6-5	TRBJ1-2	NA	TRBD1
CASSLEQPLPLHF	TGTGCCAGCAGCTTAGAACAGCCTTTACCCCTCCACTTT	TRBV7-3	TRBJ1-6	few	NA
CASSVGRAAAYEQYF	TGTGCCAGCAGCGTTGGGCGGGCGGCAGCCTACGAGCAGTACTTC	TRBV9	TRBJ2-7	NA	NA
CAWSLGLTGLAGNEQFF	TGTGCCTGGAGCCTTGGTTTAACGGGACTAGCGGGCAATGAGCAGTTCTTC	TRBV30	TRBJ2-1	NA	TRBD2
CASSLYSGGLFEQYF	TGTGCCAGCAGCTTATATAGCGGTGGGCTTTTCGAGCAGTACTTC	TRBV11-2	TRBJ2-7	many	NA
CASSVGGREYEQYF	TGTGCCAGCAGCGTCGGAGGGAGAGAATACGAGCAGTACTTC	TRBV9	TRBJ2-7	NA	NA
CASSWENIQYF	TGTGCCAGCAGTTGGGAAAACATTCAGTACTTC	TRBV6-5	TRBJ2-4	few	NA
CAWSAAGTANQPQHF	TGTGCCTGGAGTGCAGCCGGGACGGCGAATCAGCCCCAGCATTTT	TRBV30	TRBJ1-5	NA	NA
CASSQGQGNIYEQYF	TGCGCCAGCAGCCAAGGACAGGGAAATATCTACGAGCAGTACTTC	TRBV4-3	TRBJ2-7	NA	TRBD1
CSVEDPGSGNTIYF	TGCAGCGTTGAAGATCCAGGGTCTGGAAACACCATATATTTT	TRBV29-1	TRBJ1-3	NA	NA
CAWSQYRTEAFF	TGTGCCTGGAGCCAATACAGGACTGAAGCTTTCTTT	TRBV30	TRBJ1-1	few	NA
CASSPVYGTDTQYF	TGTGCCAGCTCACCCGTGTATGGCACAGATACGCAGTATTTT	TRBV18	TRBJ2-3	few	NA
CAWMTVSGTEAFF	TGTGCCTGGATGACGGTTTCAGGCACTGAAGCTTTCTTT	TRBV30	TRBJ1-1	few	NA
CSARDRGLEQYF	TGCAGCGCCCGAGACAGGGGGCTAGAGCAGTACTTC	TRBV29-1	TRBJ2-7	NA	TRBD1
CASRAKPGGEQYF	TGTGCCAGCCGGGCGAAACCTGGTGGCGAGCAGTACTTC	TRBV6-5	TRBJ2-7	few	NA
CASSQKSGSTDTQYF	TGCGCCAGCAGCCAAAAATCAGGGTCTACAGATACGCAGTATTTT	TRBV4-3	TRBJ2-3	NA	NA
CAWSPGQGMDQPQHF	TGTGCCTGGAGTCCGGGACAGGGCATGGATCAGCCCCAGCATTTT	TRBV30	TRBJ1-5	NA	TRBD1
CASSFGTGSSPLHF	TGTGCCAGCAGTTTTGGGACAGGGAGCTCACCCCTCCACTTT	TRBV6-5	TRBJ1-6	NA	TRBD1
CASSSTGSDGYTF	TGTGCCAGCAGTTCAACAGGGTCGGATGGCTACACCTTC	TRBV6-5	TRBJ1-2	NA	NA
CAWSSTGRDGYTF	TGTGCCTGGAGTTCCACAGGACGTGATGGCTACACCTTC	TRBV30	TRBJ1-2	once	NA
CASSDSGGASYEQYF	TGTGCCAGCAGCGACTCAGGGGGCGCTTCCTACGAGCAGTACTTC	TRBV6-5	TRBJ2-7	few	TRBD1
CAWSLRGNQPQHF	TGTGCCTGGAGCCTCAGGGGCAATCAGCCCCAGCATTTT	TRBV30	TRBJ1-5	NA	NA
CSTGTGTPGTQYF	TGCAGCACCGGAACCGGGACCCCGGGAACGCAGTATTTT	TRBV29-1	TRBJ2-3	NA	NA
CASSENTGELFF	TGTGCCAGCAGTGAAAACACCGGGGAGCTGTTTTTT	TRBV25-1	TRBJ2-2	NA	NA
CATSLRSSYEQYF	TGTGCCACCAGCCTACGGAGCTCCTACGAGCAGTACTTC	TRBV15	TRBJ2-7	once	NA
CAVRDRTNTGELFF	TGTGCCGTCCGGGACAGGACGAACACCGGGGAGCTGTTTTTT	TRBV30	TRBJ2-2	NA	TRBD1
CASSVSYEQYF	TGTGCCAGCAGTGTATCCTACGAGCAGTACTTC	TRBV2	TRBJ2-7	NA	NA